The clone carrying this T cell receptor beta chain was counted a few times. The antigen remains unidentified. This sample was included in a study of CD8 T cells in ankylosing spondylitis. J was trimmed by 4 bases and V by 4 bases; bases with no gene match: 7. The CDR3 length is 18 residues. Germline V gives CDR1 SGHAT, CDR2 FQDESV (reference sequence). Libraries for TCR beta were made by quantitative 5'-RACE with molecular barcodes. One entry per CDR3 protein results from TCRdb running MiXCR on the 5' RACE reads. The sample records about 500,000 distinct CDR3 sequences, about 13% being singletons. Whole-study findings and limits: Prior work had noted some motif variants in reactive arthritis blood and synovial fluid. In ankylosing spondylitis blood, a motif of roughly eight highly homologous TCR beta variants appeared characteristic.

Sequencing used blood, either unsorted or a sorted T cell fraction (not recorded which). The gene calls are TRBV11-1 and TRBJ2-2; 15 bases line up with TRBD2. This clonotype originated in a male donor with ankylosing spondylitis. Here the CDR3 reads CASSWGLAGGSGTGELFF. As DNA, the CDR3 is TGTGCCAGCAGCTGGGGACTAGCGGGAGGTAGCGGCACCGGGGAGCTGTTTTTT.